This section outlines one T cell receptor beta chain sequence together with its context. Its antigen is not known. CDR3 length equals 14 residues. V lost 4 bases to trimming and J lost 6 bases; unmatched junction nucleotides: 9. Looked up from germline, CDR1 is SGHAT and CDR2 is FQNNGV. The assay was immunoSEQ multiplex PCR, and TCRdb's table has in-frame clones only and misses some. The table shows approximately 720,000 clones, with just over 90% occurring only once. This sample is drawn from a study of shared clonotypes between healthy human individuals. Naivety among CD8 cells was defined by CD45RO negativity and positive CCR7 selection, thereby excluding terminally differentiated effector memory CD45RA+ cells. Study results and caveats: Memory subsets generally showed lower estimated richness than naive subsets. Incomplete sequencing of sorted subsets was indicated by rarefaction despite large depth.

Sequencing used naive CD8+ T cells sorted from blood. The TCR comes from a man between 25 and 39 years old in good health. The chain is built from TRBV11-2 and TRBJ2-7, with 7 bases identical to TRBD2. The CDR3 loop is CASSSGDYQGEQYF. CDR3 nucleotide sequence: TGTGCCAGCAGCTCCGGGGACTACCAAGGCGAGCAGTACTTC.